These T cell receptor beta chains were read from a single sample in a study of regulatory T cells in long-lasting Graves disease. TCRdb passed the multiplex PCR reads through MiXCR, listing each CDR3 protein once. Here the sample spans around 450,000 distinct CDR3 sequences, approximately 21% being singletons. The input for sequencing was peripheral blood mononuclear cells (PBMCs), taken when the disease was refractory, from a patient treated with antithyroid drugs. These receptors were obtained from a female donor with Graves disease. CDR3s include the opening cysteine and the closing phenylalanine or tryptophan. D genes are given only for firm matches. The size field is filled for only some rows; it gives once, few, many or a size class.

clone_size: .; d_call: TRBD1; v_call: TRBV20-1; j_call: TRBJ1-2; cdr3_aa: CSAMQGEDYGYTF; cdr3_nt: TGCAGTGCTATGCAGGGGGAGGACTATGGCTACACCTTC
clone_size: .; d_call: .; v_call: TRBV3-1; j_call: TRBJ1-1; cdr3_aa: CASSHAGGRTEAFF; cdr3_nt: TGTGCCAGCAGCCATGCGGGGGGTCGAACTGAAGCTTTCTTT
clone_size: few; d_call: .; v_call: TRBV6-5; j_call: TRBJ1-2; cdr3_aa: CASSYRFVSYGYTF; cdr3_nt: TGTGCCAGCAGTTACCGTTTCGTCAGCTATGGCTACACCTTC
clone_size: .; d_call: .; v_call: TRBV6-1; j_call: TRBJ2-3; cdr3_aa: CASSTDSVTDTQYF; cdr3_nt: TGTGCCAGCAGTACAGACTCAGTGACAGATACGCAGTATTTT
clone_size: few; d_call: TRBD1; v_call: TRBV3-1; j_call: TRBJ1-6; cdr3_aa: CASSQGQDSRVF; cdr3_nt: TGTGCCAGCAGCCAGGGACAGGATTCACGAGTCTTT
clone_size: .; d_call: TRBD1; v_call: TRBV29-1; j_call: TRBJ2-7; cdr3_aa: CSACLGQRCYEQYF; cdr3_nt: TGCAGCGCTTGCCTGGGACAGAGATGTTACGAGCAGTACTTC
clone_size: many; d_call: TRBD1; v_call: TRBV28; j_call: TRBJ1-1; cdr3_aa: CASSPGQGDTEAFF; cdr3_nt: TGTGCCAGCAGTCCCGGACAGGGAGACACTGAAGCTTTCTTT
clone_size: .; d_call: .; v_call: TRBV6-1; j_call: TRBJ2-3; cdr3_aa: CASRHRDPRPDTQYF; cdr3_nt: TGTGCCAGCAGGCATCGGGACCCACGACCAGATACGCAGTATTTT
clone_size: few; d_call: .; v_call: TRBV9; j_call: TRBJ2-2; cdr3_aa: CASSSHGTPNTGELFF; cdr3_nt: TGTGCCAGCAGCTCCCACGGGACGCCGAACACCGGGGAGCTGTTTTTT
clone_size: many; d_call: .; v_call: TRBV28; j_call: TRBJ1-1; cdr3_aa: CASSSDRRTEAFF; cdr3_nt: TGTGCCAGCAGTTCGGACAGACGGACTGAAGCTTTCTTT
clone_size: many; d_call: TRBD1; v_call: TRBV7-9; j_call: TRBJ1-2; cdr3_aa: CASSSNRGLAYGYTF; cdr3_nt: TGTGCCAGCAGCTCCAACAGGGGGCTCGCCTATGGCTACACCTTC
clone_size: few; d_call: TRBD1; v_call: TRBV7-3; j_call: TRBJ2-1; cdr3_aa: CASSRGGQGFNEQFF; cdr3_nt: TGTGCCAGCAGCCGAGGGGGACAGGGTTTTAATGAGCAGTTCTTC
clone_size: many; d_call: TRBD1; v_call: TRBV10-3; j_call: TRBJ2-5; cdr3_aa: CAISEDRGETQYF; cdr3_nt: TGTGCCATCAGTGAGGACAGGGGAGAGACCCAGTACTTC
clone_size: many; d_call: .; v_call: TRBV20-1; j_call: TRBJ1-2; cdr3_aa: CSARDYAGLFYTF; cdr3_nt: TGCAGTGCTAGAGATTATGCCGGATTATTCTACACCTTC
clone_size: few; d_call: .; v_call: TRBV9; j_call: TRBJ1-1; cdr3_aa: CASSVSPLLNTEAFF; cdr3_nt: TGTGCCAGCAGCGTAAGCCCTCTTCTGAACACTGAAGCTTTCTTT
clone_size: few; d_call: .; v_call: TRBV12-3/TRBV12-4; j_call: TRBJ1-1; cdr3_aa: CASSRKVGGGGGIWDTEAFF; cdr3_nt: TGTGCCAGCAGCCGTAAGGTCGGGGGCGGGGGGGGCATCTGGGACACTGAAGCTTTCTTT